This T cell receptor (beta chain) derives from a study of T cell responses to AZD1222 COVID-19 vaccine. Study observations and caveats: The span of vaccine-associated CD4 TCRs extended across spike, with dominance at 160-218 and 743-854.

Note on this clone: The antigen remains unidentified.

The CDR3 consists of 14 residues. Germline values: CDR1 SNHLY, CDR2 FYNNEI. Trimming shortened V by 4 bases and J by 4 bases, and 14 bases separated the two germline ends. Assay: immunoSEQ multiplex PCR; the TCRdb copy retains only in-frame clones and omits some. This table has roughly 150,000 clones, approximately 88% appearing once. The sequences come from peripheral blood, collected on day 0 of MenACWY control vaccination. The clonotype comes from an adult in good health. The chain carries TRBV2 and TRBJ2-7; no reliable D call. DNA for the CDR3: TGTGCCAGCAGTGTCCCCGGATACTATTACGAGCAGTACTTC. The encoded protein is CASSVPGYYYEQYF.